The 24 T cell receptor beta chains below all came from one sample that was sequenced in a study of blood T cell repertoires in COVID-19. Measured with immunoSEQ multiplex PCR; TCRdb has only the in-frame clones, and not every one. The table includes a few hundred thousand clones, roughly four fifths detected once. The sequenced sample consisted of PBMCs or T cells enriched from blood (not recorded which). The receptors were sampled from a woman between 45 and 65 years old who had recovered from COVID-19.

Regarding this clone: This same CDR3 is encoded by further DNA sequences in the sample. This chain connects TRBV7-2 to TRBJ1-1; D is perhaps TRBD1 (5 bases). CDR1 is SGHTA, CDR2 FQGNSA, per germline. The CDR3 runs to 15 residues. The V end lost 3 bases, the J end lost 5 bases, and 16 bases lay between the germline ends. The CDR3 region is CASSLGQGGHTEAFF. CDR3 sequence (DNA): TGTGCCAGCAGCTTGGGGCAGGGAGGGCATACTGAAGCTTTCTTT.

The chain couples TRBV7-3 to TRBJ2-3, with D possibly TRBD2 on 6 matching bases. CDR1 is SGHTA, CDR2 FQGTGA, per germline. There are 14 residues in the CDR3. The ends were cut back, 1 base at V and 4 bases at J, with 9 bases in the middle. DNA of the CDR3: TGTGCCAGCAGCTTAAGCGCGGGACCAGATACGCAGTATTTT. It encodes CASSLSAGPDTQYF.

The chain joins TRBV19 to TRBJ2-7, with 15 bases lining up with TRBD2. There are 16 residues in the CDR3. Germline CDR1 LNHDA, CDR2 SQIVND (reference sequence). V lost 5 bases to trimming and J lost 7 bases; unmatched junction nucleotides: 9. The CDR3 is CASSPLGLAGGGEQYF. CDR3 DNA sequence: TGTGCCAGTAGTCCGTTGGGACTAGCGGGAGGAGGAGAGCAGTACTTC.

This chain uses TRBV3-1 (or the pseudogene TRBV3-2) with TRBJ1-1; D may be TRBD1 (6 bases). CDR3 size: 14 residues. V dropped 3 bases and J dropped 5 bases, with 13 bases sitting between them. Germline CDR1 LGHDT, CDR2 YNNKEL (reference sequence). The CDR3 is CASSQRGLVTEAFF. In DNA form, the CDR3 reads TGTGCCAGCAGCCAGAGGGGGTTAGTTACTGAAGCTTTCTTT.

This clone has just a few counts. J is TRBJ1-5 and V is TRBV27, with D unclear. Germline lookup yields CDR1 MNHEY and CDR2 SMNVEV (reference sequence). V dropped 2 bases and J dropped 6 bases, with 17 bases sitting between them. The CDR3 is made up of 16 amino acids. CDR3: CASSLNGDLRTQPQHF. The CDR3 DNA is TGTGCCAGCAGTTTAAACGGAGATTTACGTACTCAGCCCCAGCATTTT.

The chain has TRBV6-5 and TRBJ1-1; maybe TRBD1 (5 bases). V lost 2 bases and J 4 bases, leaving 14 bases between the germline ends. Germline V CDR1 and CDR2: MNHEY, SVGAGI. CDR3 length equals 15 residues. This CDR3 is CASSYTDSGATEAFF. The CDR3 region has the DNA TGTGCCAGCAGTTACACTGACAGTGGGGCCACTGAAGCTTTCTTT.

This clone was seen repeatedly, ten times or more. The V and J genes are TRBV19 and TRBJ2-2; unclear D gene. CDR3 size: 11 residues. Germline CDR1 reads LNHDA; CDR2 reads SQIVND (reference sequence). V was clipped by 7 bases and J by 6 bases, with 6 bases between them. CDR3 nucleotides: TGTGCCAGTATCCGCGCCGGGGAGCTGTTTTTT. It codes for CASIRAGELFF.

This clone is a singleton in its sample. The chain links TRBV9 to TRBJ1-2; D is perhaps TRBD1 (6 bases). Trimming took off 4 bases at V and 3 bases at J, with 10 bases between the two ends. The CDR3 runs to 13 residues. The germline gives CDR1 SGDLS, CDR2 YYNGEE. The chain's CDR3 is CASSPRGDYGYTF. The CDR3 DNA sequence: TGTGCCAGCAGCCCCAGGGGAGACTATGGCTACACCTTC. The entire variable domain, with the rest obtained from reference TRBV9 and TRBJ1-2, is as follows: DSGVTQTPKHLITATGQRVTLRCSPRSGDLSVYWYQQSLDQGLQFLIQYYNGEERAKGNILERFSAQQFPDLHSELNLSSLELGDSALYFCASSPRGDYGYTFGSGTRLTVV.

A single count supports this clone. The chain joins TRBV6-5 to TRBJ2-5, with a weak D call TRBD1 (5 bases). Germline V gene data show CDR1 as MNHEY and CDR2 as SVGAGI. The CDR3 loop spans 14 amino acids. V gave up 3 bases and J gave up 3 bases, with 11 bases separating them. The chain's CDR3 is CASSYSGAKETQYF. The CDR3 DNA reads as TGTGCCAGCAGTTATAGTGGGGCAAAAGAGACCCAGTACTTC.

This clone was counted a few times. The chain is built from TRBV3-1 (or the pseudogene TRBV3-2) and TRBJ1-4; TRBD1 matches at 10 bases. Germline lookup yields CDR1 LGHDT and CDR2 YNNKEL (reference sequence). Trimming removed 0 bases from V and 8 bases from J; junction bases left unmatched: 3. This CDR3 is built from 15 residues. CDR3 in DNA: TGTGCCAGCAGCCAAGAGGACAGGGGGAACGAAAAACTGTTTTTT. This sequence encodes CASSQEDRGNEKLFF.

The chain combines TRBV14 with TRBJ2-7, with D possibly TRBD1 on 6 matching bases. The V gene's germline CDR1 is SGHDN and CDR2 FVKESK. The CDR3 covers 14 residues. Trimming left V 3 bases short and J 7 bases short, with 16 bases between. This CDR3 reads CASSHHRERREQYF. Written as DNA, the CDR3 is TGTGCCAGCAGCCACCACAGGGAAAGAAGGGAGCAGTACTTC. Full variable domain (remainder filled in from reference TRBV14 and TRBJ2-7): EAGVTQFPSHSVIEKGQTVTLRCDPISGHDNLYWYRRVMGKEIKFLLHFVKESKQDESGMPNNRFLAERTGGTYSTLKVQPAELEDSGVYFCASSHHRERREQYFGPGTRLTVT.

This clone appeared a single time. V usage is TRBV19 and J usage is TRBJ1-5; 7 nucleotides line up with TRBD1. The V segment lost 1 base and the J segment 1 base; nucleotides outside the gene matches: 4. CDR1 and CDR2 from the germline V gene are LNHDA and SQIVND (reference sequence). The CDR3 is made up of 16 amino acids. CDR3: CASSIGGQVSNQPQHF. CDR3 coding DNA: TGTGCCAGTAGTATAGGAGGACAGGTAAGCAATCAGCCCCAGCATTTT.

The rearrangement links TRBV7-9 to TRBJ2-5; 8 bases map to TRBD2. CDR1 and CDR2 (germline): SEHNR, FQNEAQ (reference sequence). CDR3 length: 15 residues. Trimming at V came to 1 base and at J to 5 bases, leaving 6 bases not matched to a gene. The CDR3: CASSLDGGAGETQYF. CDR3 DNA: TGTGCCAGCAGCTTAGACGGGGGGGCCGGTGAGACCCAGTACTTC.

The J gene is TRBJ1-1, the V gene TRBV6-2 or TRBV6-3; perhaps TRBD1 as D (5 bases). Germline lookup yields CDR1 MNHEY and CDR2 SVGEGT. Trimming left V 6 bases short and J 4 bases short, with 12 bases between. CDR3 length: 13 residues. Here the CDR3 reads CASSRMGGTEAFF. As DNA, the CDR3 is TGTGCCAGCAGCCGAATGGGGGGCACTGAAGCTTTCTTT.

This chain uses TRBV7-3 with TRBJ2-2; 7 bases fit TRBD2. There are 16 residues in the CDR3. Trimming cost V 5 bases and J 2 bases; bases outside gene matches: 8. CDR1 is SGHTA and CDR2 is FQGTGA in the germline V gene. CDR3 nucleotide sequence: TGTGCCAGCAGCGCAGCAGGGACTATAAACACCGGGGAGCTGTTTTTT. It is translated as CASSAAGTINTGELFF. The full variable domain, rest sourced from reference TRBV7-3 and TRBJ2-2, is GAGVSQTPSNKVTEKGKYVELRCDPISGHTALYWYRQSLGQGPEFLIYFQGTGAADDSGLPNDRFFAVRPEGSVSTLKIQRTERGDSAVYLCASSAAGTINTGELFFGEGSRLTVL.

The chain joins TRBV7-2 to TRBJ2-1; the match to TRBD2 covers 9 bases. Germline V lookup: CDR1 SGHTA, CDR2 FQGNSA. Unmatched junction bases numbered 8, after V lost 6 bases and J lost 5 bases. This CDR3 is built from 15 residues. The CDR3 coding sequence is TGTGCCAGCAGGGGGGGCCTAGCGGGAAACAATGAGCAGTTCTTC. Amino acid sequence: CASRGGLAGNNEQFF.

This chain connects TRBV6-5 to TRBJ1-2, with 8 positions matching TRBD1. V shed 2 bases, J shed 6 bases, and the junction held 8 bases outside the gene matches. Germline V gene lookup returns CDR1 MNHEY and CDR2 SVGAGI. This CDR3 is 15 amino acids long. CDR3 amino acids: CASSYEAGGVDGYTF. CDR3 bases: TGTGCCAGCAGTTACGAGGCAGGGGGCGTGGATGGCTACACCTTC.

This clone was seen repeatedly, ten times or more. The CDR3 region has the DNA TGTGCCAGCAGCTTAGTCGGTCCGATGGACACTGAAGCTTTCTTT. It encodes CASSLVGPMDTEAFF. The rearrangement joins TRBV11-1 to TRBJ1-1, with D unclear. CDR1 and CDR2 from the germline V gene are SGHAT and FQDESV (reference sequence). CDR3 length equals 15 residues. V gave up 1 base and J gave up 3 bases, with 12 bases separating them.

The V and J genes are TRBV12-5 and TRBJ1-2; D not certain. Trimming pared 0 bases from V and 0 bases from J, leaving 17 bases between. Germline V gives CDR1 LGHNT, CDR2 FRNRAP. The CDR3 is made up of 18 amino acids. CDR3 sequence: CASGLVLVPTGTNYGYTF. In nucleotides, the CDR3 is TGTGCTAGTGGTTTGGTACTCGTGCCGACCGGGACTAACTATGGCTACACCTTC. The full variable domain, completed using reference TRBV12-5 and TRBJ1-2, is DARVTQTPRHKVTEMGQEVTMRCQPILGHNTVFWYRQTMMQGLELLAYFRNRAPLDDSGMPKDRFSAEMPDATLATLKIQPSEPRDSAVYFCASGLVLVPTGTNYGYTFGSGTRLTVV.

The chain uses TRBV6-1 and TRBJ1-3; a weak D match, TRBD1 (5 bases). Trimming pared 1 base from V and 5 bases from J, leaving 18 bases between. This CDR3 has 17 amino acids. Germline assignment: CDR1 MNHNS and CDR2 SASEGT. As DNA, the CDR3 is TGTGCCAGCAGTGAAGTTAGTACAGGTGTGCTTCGAAACACCATATATTTT. Its translation: CASSEVSTGVLRNTIYF.

V is TRBV28 and J is TRBJ1-2; 7 nucleotides match TRBD1. Germline CDR1 is MDHEN and CDR2 is SYDVKM. This CDR3 contains 13 residues. Germline trimming cut 2 bases from V and 3 bases from J; bases unmatched to any gene: 0. The CDR3 nucleotides read TGTGCCAGCAGTTTAACAGGGGACTATGGCTACACCTTC. Encoded protein: CASSLTGDYGYTF.

This chain links TRBV2 with TRBJ1-5, with D possibly TRBD1 on 6 matching bases. Germline V gene lookup returns CDR1 SNHLY and CDR2 FYNNEI. Trimming took 2 bases from V and 11 from J, leaving 16 bases between them. The CDR3 contains 14 residues. CDR3 sequence: CASSERQALFAQHF. The CDR3 region has the DNA TGTGCCAGCAGTGAAAGACAGGCCCTTTTTGCCCAGCATTTT.

The V call is TRBV11-3, the J call TRBJ2-7, with D perhaps matching TRBD1 (5 bases). V was trimmed by 2 bases and J by 4 bases, leaving 15 bases between them. The germline CDR1 and CDR2 sequences are SGHNT and YENEEA. The CDR3 runs 15 residues. CDR3 region: CASSLTAGPAYEQYF. The CDR3 DNA reads as TGTGCCAGCAGCTTAACGGCAGGGCCGGCGTACGAGCAGTACTTC.

V is TRBV19 and J is TRBJ2-3; 9 positions match TRBD2. Germline CDR1 reads LNHDA; CDR2 reads SQIVND (reference sequence). J was trimmed by 5 bases and V by 7 bases; bases with no gene match: 13. This CDR3 comprises 16 residues. The CDR3 bases are TGTGCCAGTAACCCTCTGGCGGGGGGGGGTGGAGATACGCAGTATTTT. The encoded protein is CASNPLAGGGGDTQYF.